This TCR beta chain was identified in a study of T cell responses to AZD1222 COVID-19 vaccine. Study findings and constraints: Baseline seropositivity occurred in only six AZD1222 recipients. Donors skewed white British and female; clonal diversity was possibly underestimated. Variant regions that are unmutated are reportedly the target of nearly half of spike-specific TCRs.

Concerning this clone itself: No antigen is known for it.

The method was immunoSEQ multiplex PCR; TCRdb's version includes in-frame clones alone and lacks a portion of them. The sample has about 140,000 clones; more than 85% are singletons. CDR3 length: 16 residues. J was trimmed by 6 bases and V by 5 bases; bases with no gene match: 6. Germline V CDR1 and CDR2: MDHEN, SYDVKM. This receptor was identified in an adult in good health. The V gene is TRBV28, the J gene TRBJ2-1, with 14 nucleotides matching TRBD2. The input for sequencing was peripheral blood, taken on day 0 of MenACWY control vaccination. The CDR3 loop is CASSQTSGRASNEQFF. CDR3 in DNA: TGTGCCAGCAGTCAGACTAGCGGGAGGGCAAGCAATGAGCAGTTCTTC.